Sequencing of this T cell receptor (beta chain) was carried out in a study of cytomegalovirus exposure and HLA in healthy donors. Findings and limits, study-wide: The tendency of first-cohort TCR clusters to co-occur in the 90 to 150 validation repertoires was the finding of a later analysis. The investigators catalogued some 160 TCR beta chains as cytomegalovirus-associated. Three CMV-associated chains were confirmed in vitro to be specific for CMV antigens.

The data were produced by immunoSEQ multiplex PCR, yet TCRdb's version contains in-frame clones alone and is incomplete. This sample has some 110,000 clones; approximately 88% occur once, and the top ten carry about 1.7%. The CDR3 loop spans 12 amino acids. The V gene's germline CDR1 is MDHEN and CDR2 SYDVKM. The study drew the donors from its roughly 120-subject validation cohort, separate from the roughly 700-subject first cohort. In regard to this clone: Its antigen is undetermined. An end of the junction does not agree with germline; a read error may underlie this.

Material: PBMCs. This clonotype originated in a young man in good health and CMV-seronegative. The chain has TRBV28 and TRBJ2-5; 9 nucleotides line up with TRBD1. The CDR3 sequence is CASSLMRTGEHF. The CDR3 region has the DNA TGTGCCAGCAGCTTGATGAGGACAGGGGAGCACTTC.